This T cell receptor (beta chain) is drawn from a study of shared clonotypes between healthy human individuals. This CDR3 is built from 14 residues. CDR1 is SGHRS and CDR2 is YFSETQ in the germline V gene. The V and J ends lost 7 bases and 7 bases respectively, with 17 bases between them. Tens of thousands of T cell genomes (approximately 210 ng DNA) went into each sorted-subset replicate. Study processing details: For the immunoSEQ data, sequences were junction-only without quality scores, so filtering differed. Measured with immunoSEQ multiplex PCR; TCRdb has only the in-frame clones, and not every one. The DNA was the basis for D and trimming; V, J and clone size are from that table. Found here are some 2.1 million clones, 80% to 95% of them singletons; the top ten hold under 2%. Naive CD8 isolation took CD45RO-negative cells positively selected for CCR7 and excluded terminally differentiated effector memory CD45RA+ cells. Donors comprised healthy HIV-negative adults lacking recent acute infections or vaccinations. Each sample came from a Caucasian adult donor living in Nashville, Tennessee.

This receptor was taken from a man aged 18 to 29 in good health. Some clones in this sample may be carry-over from other donors' samples. This chain connects TRBV5-1 to TRBJ2-2, with D possibly matching TRBD2 (5 bases). The sequenced sample was naive CD8+ T cells from PBMCs. The CDR3 region has the DNA TGCGCCAGCCGGCGGGTCTCGGGTGGCGGGGAGCTGTTTTTT. This codes for CASRRVSGGGELFF.